The 30 T cell receptor beta chains below were found in one sample sequenced in a study of blood T cell repertoires in COVID-19. Assay: immunoSEQ multiplex PCR; the TCRdb copy retains only in-frame clones and omits some. The table shows some 200,000 clones, with just over 85% occurring only once. The sequenced sample consisted of peripheral blood. Receptor source: a man older than 75 with acute or convalescent COVID-19.

This rearrangement joins TRBV4-3 to TRBJ1-5; D unclear. CDR3 length: 16 amino acids. Deletions cut 4 bases from V and 0 bases from J, with 13 bases between. The germline V gene has CDR1 LGHNA and CDR2 YSLEER. The DNA of the CDR3 is TGCGCCAGCAGCCTGGGAGACGAACATAGCAATCAGCCCCAGCATTTT. It encodes CASSLGDEHSNQPQHF.

In its sample, this clone was seen once. The chain combines TRBV29-1 with TRBJ1-1; no firm D call. The CDR3 length is 14 residues. The germline V gene has CDR1 SQVTM and CDR2 ANQGSEA. V lost 4 bases, J lost 1 base, and 13 bases lay in between. The CDR3 here is CSVARGLGNTEAFF. The CDR3 DNA follows: TGCAGCGTTGCTAGAGGGTTGGGGAACACTGAAGCTTTCTTT.

This chain joins TRBV2 and TRBJ1-4; D is ambiguous. From germline, CDR1 is SNHLY and CDR2 FYNNEI. The CDR3 covers 14 residues. Trimming removed 7 bases at V and 8 bases at J, with 17 bases between. The CDR3 nucleotides read TGTGCCAGCAATCCGGGCCGGAGGAGGGAAAAACTGTTTTTT. Its protein is CASNPGRRREKLFF.

This clone has only one observation. The chain has TRBV25-1 and TRBJ2-2, with D possibly being TRBD2 (5 bases). The CDR3 is 17 residues long. Germline lookup yields CDR1 MGHDK and CDR2 SYGVNS. V was shortened by 0 bases and J by 0 bases, with 11 bases between the two germline ends. CDR3 protein: CASSEYLAGANTGELFF. CDR3 coding DNA: TGTGCCAGCAGTGAATACTTGGCGGGTGCGAACACCGGGGAGCTGTTTTTT.

A few counts support this clone. The chain employs TRBV2 and TRBJ2-3; 14 bases agree with TRBD2. Germline CDR1 and CDR2: SNHLY and FYNNEI. This CDR3 comprises 16 residues. With 7 bases clipped from V and 4 bases from J, the junction kept 7 bases outside the gene matches. The CDR3 loop reads CASKSGTSGSPDTQYF. The CDR3 DNA follows: TGTGCCAGCAAGTCAGGGACTAGCGGGAGCCCAGATACGCAGTATTTT.

This clone appeared once. The gene calls are TRBV6-1 and TRBJ2-7; TRBD2 matches at 13 bases. This CDR3 comprises 19 residues. Germline CDR1 reads MNHNS; CDR2 reads SASEGT. The V and J ends lost 2 bases and 4 bases, in that order; junction bases with no gene match: 14. The CDR3: CASSENRFMTSGRYYEQYF. In nucleotides, the CDR3 is TGTGCCAGCAGTGAAAACAGGTTTATGACTAGCGGGAGGTATTACGAGCAGTACTTC.

The CDR3 is CASSRGMNTGELFF. CDR3 nucleotide sequence: TGTGCCAGCAGCCGGGGGATGAACACCGGGGAGCTGTTTTTT. This rearrangement joins TRBV11-2 to TRBJ2-2, with D maybe TRBD2 (6 bases). Trimming shortened V by 5 bases and J by 1 base, and 8 bases separated the two germline ends. This CDR3 spans 14 amino acids. Germline V CDR1 and CDR2: SGHAT, FQNNGV.

The CDR3: CASSSWTGVDEKLFF. The CDR3 nucleotides are TGTGCCAGCAGCTCCTGGACAGGGGTGGATGAAAAACTGTTTTTT. The rearrangement links TRBV14 to TRBJ1-4, with TRBD1 matching 9 bases. The germline V gene encodes CDR1 SGHDN and CDR2 FVKESK. The CDR3 covers 15 residues. The ends lost 5 bases at V and 6 bases at J; junction bases unmatched: 7.

This chain links TRBV7-9 with TRBJ1-4; a possible D gene is TRBD1 (6 bases). Germline loops: CDR1 SEHNR, CDR2 FQNEAQ (reference sequence). The CDR3 is 15 residues long. The V gene lost 2 bases and the J gene lost 10 bases, with 17 bases spanning the gap. The DNA for the CDR3 is TGTGCCAGCAGCTTATCCAGCCCACAACAGGGAAAACTGTTTTTT. Residues: CASSLSSPQQGKLFF.

The rearrangement uses TRBV6-6 and TRBJ2-3, with D unresolved. V lost 7 bases and J 0 bases, leaving 11 bases between the germline ends. The CDR3 has 14 residues. CDR1 is MNHNY and CDR2 is SVGAGI in the germline V gene (reference sequence). The CDR3 DNA reads as TGTGCCAGCACCCATTTCCAAAGCACAGATACGCAGTATTTT. Its translation is CASTHFQSTDTQYF.

This chain uses TRBV5-1 with TRBJ1-1; 8 nucleotides line up with TRBD1. This CDR3 has 13 amino acids. V was clipped by 2 bases and J by 8 bases; unmatched bases: 5. CDR1 and CDR2 from the germline V gene are SGHRS and YFSETQ. CDR3 residues: CASSFPGTGEAFF. The CDR3 DNA reads TGCGCCAGCAGCTTTCCTGGGACAGGAGAAGCTTTCTTT.

V is TRBV12-5 and J is TRBJ2-3; 9 nucleotides agree with TRBD1. The trim removed 1 base at V and 3 bases at J, leaving 2 bases unmatched. The CDR3 has 15 amino acids. The V gene's germline CDR1 is LGHNT and CDR2 FRNRAP. The CDR3 is CASGLGGQGTDTQYF. The CDR3 DNA follows: TGTGCTAGTGGTTTGGGGGGACAGGGTACAGATACGCAGTATTTT.

This chain links TRBV7-2 with TRBJ2-1; no definite D call. The CDR3 is 14 amino acids. Trimming left V 6 bases short and J 3 bases short, with 12 bases between. Germline V gives CDR1 SGHTA, CDR2 FQGNSA. The CDR3 region has the DNA TGTGCCAGCAGGCCCTACAGAGACTACAATGAGCAGTTCTTC. The encoded protein is CASRPYRDYNEQFF.

The chain employs TRBV5-1 and TRBJ2-3; 15 bases match TRBD2. CDR1 is SGHRS and CDR2 is YFSETQ in the germline V gene. The CDR3 covers 20 residues. V trimming: 4 bases; J trimming: 0 bases; junction bases outside the gene matches: 12. The DNA for the CDR3 is TGCGCCAGCAGCCCCGGACTAGCGGGGGGGTATAGGGCTAGCACAGATACGCAGTATTTT. Protein product: CASSPGLAGGYRASTDTQYF.

In its sample, this clone was seen once. The chain combines TRBV6-6 with TRBJ2-5; 7 bases match TRBD2. Unmatched junction bases numbered 6, after V lost 2 bases and J lost 0 bases. The CDR3 extends over 16 amino acids. The germline V gene has CDR1 MNHNY and CDR2 SVGAGI (reference sequence). The CDR3 sequence: CASSYKLAEYQETQYF. In DNA form, the CDR3 reads TGTGCCAGCAGTTACAAGCTAGCGGAATACCAAGAGACCCAGTACTTC.

The rearrangement uses TRBV27 and TRBJ1-2; 7 bases fit TRBD1. Looked up from germline, CDR1 is MNHEY and CDR2 is SMNVEV (reference sequence). Losses at the gene ends were 6 bases for V and 3 bases for J; bases not matched to a gene: 10. This CDR3 is built from 15 residues. CDR3 DNA sequence: TGTGCCAGCAGCCCTAGGACAGGCCGGGACTATGGCTACACCTTC. It encodes CASSPRTGRDYGYTF.

This clone appeared once. The chain joins TRBV25-1 to TRBJ2-1; 8 bases map to TRBD2. This CDR3 contains 17 residues. Germline V gene data show CDR1 as MGHDK and CDR2 as SYGVNS. With V trimmed by 1 base and J by 1 base, 6 bases remained unmatched. DNA for the CDR3: TGTGCCAGCAGTGAATGGGGTAGCGGGATGTCCTACAATGAGCAGTTCTTC. It yields the protein CASSEWGSGMSYNEQFF.

This clone has just a few counts. V gene TRBV7-2 combines with J gene TRBJ2-2; no reliable D call. This CDR3 comprises 13 residues. Between the trimmed V and J ends, which lost 4 bases and 4 bases, there was a span of 7 bases. The germline V gene encodes CDR1 SGHTA and CDR2 FQGNSA. The chain's CDR3 is CASSYGATGELFF. In DNA, the CDR3 is TGTGCCAGCAGCTACGGTGCCACCGGGGAGCTGTTTTTT. The full variable domain, rest sourced from reference TRBV7-2 and TRBJ2-2, is GAGVSQSPSNKVTEKGKDVELRCDPISGHTALYWYRQSLGQGLEFLIYFQGNSAPDKSGLPSDRFSAERTGGSVSTLTIQRTQQEDSAVYLCASSYGATGELFFGEGSRLTVL.

This clone was detected only a few times. This chain uses TRBV6-6 with TRBJ1-5; no clear D gene. Germline V gene lookup returns CDR1 MNHNY and CDR2 SVGAGI (reference sequence). Deletions cut 2 bases from V and 8 bases from J, with 13 bases between. This CDR3 is 14 amino acids long. CDR3 sequence (DNA): TGTGCCAGCAGTTACGGGGAGATCATGGAGCCCCAGCATTTT. Residues: CASSYGEIMEPQHF.

The chain carries TRBV7-2 and TRBJ2-4, with 7 nucleotides matching TRBD2. This CDR3 is 16 amino acids long. Germline CDR1 and CDR2: SGHTA and FQGNSA. The V segment lost 1 base and the J segment 0 bases; nucleotides outside the gene matches: 3. This chain's CDR3 is CASSLGSGLAKNIQYF. The CDR3 coding sequence is TGTGCCAGCAGCTTAGGTAGCGGGCTAGCCAAAAACATTCAGTACTTC. The full variable domain, its missing parts supplied by reference TRBV7-2 and TRBJ2-4, is GAGVSQSPSNKVTEKGKDVELRCDPISGHTALYWYRQSLGQGLEFLIYFQGNSAPDKSGLPSDRFSAERTGGSVSTLTIQRTQQEDSAVYLCASSLGSGLAKNIQYFGAGTRLSVL.

The gene calls are TRBV15 and TRBJ1-1, with 10 bases matching TRBD1. Germline V CDR1 and CDR2: LNHNV, YYDKDF (reference sequence). The CDR3 extends over 17 amino acids. V lost 0 bases, J lost 1 base, and 5 bases stayed unmatched. The CDR3 spells CATSRDGTGARNTEAFF. The CDR3 DNA sequence: TGTGCCACCAGCAGAGATGGGACAGGGGCGAGGAACACTGAAGCTTTCTTT.

The rearrangement uses TRBV21-1 and TRBJ2-1; whether TRBD2, the table's D call, matches the DNA was not checked. TRBV21-1 is a known pseudogene. CDR3 length: 16 amino acids. The CDR3 region is CASSNSARKSYNEQFF. As DNA, the CDR3 is TGTGCCAGCAGCAATTCGGCTAGAAAGAGCTACAATGAGCAGTTCTTC.

V usage is TRBV7-8 and J usage is TRBJ2-2, with 7 positions matching TRBD2. V gave up 4 bases and J gave up 7 bases; unmatched junction bases: 9. The CDR3 is 15 residues long. Germline assignment: CDR1 SGHVS and CDR2 FQNEAQ. This CDR3 is CASSSTEWEGGELFF. The CDR3 DNA sequence: TGTGCCAGCAGCTCGACCGAGTGGGAGGGCGGGGAGCTGTTTTTT.

V and J are TRBV18 and TRBJ2-1; a weak D match, TRBD1 (6 bases). The CDR3 extends over 13 amino acids. CDR1 is KGHSH and CDR2 is LQKENI in the germline V gene. Trimming cost V 3 bases and J 10 bases, with 13 bases left between them. CDR3 DNA: TGTGCCAGCTCACCTGACAGGTTCAGGGAGCAGTTCTTC. It specifies CASSPDRFREQFF. Full variable domain (missing parts from reference TRBV18 and TRBJ2-1): NAGVMQNPRHLVRRRGQEARLRCSPMKGHSHVYWYRQLPEEGLKFMVYLQKENIIDESGMPKERFSAEFPKEGPSILRIQQVVRGDSAAYFCASSPDRFREQFFGPGTRLTVL.

The V gene is TRBV30, the J gene TRBJ2-1; 9 nucleotides align to TRBD1. J lost 7 bases, V lost 2 bases, and 6 bases had no gene match. The CDR3 has 14 residues. Germline values: CDR1 GTSNPN, CDR2 SVGIG (reference sequence). CDR3 loop: CAWSMGTGRNEQFF. Here the CDR3 DNA reads TGTGCCTGGAGTATGGGGACAGGGAGGAATGAGCAGTTCTTC.

Comment on this clone: The same CDR3 can be traced to other DNA sequences in this sample. The rearrangement uses TRBV7-3 and TRBJ2-2; the D is unclear. Trimming took 2 bases from V and 6 from J, leaving 7 bases between them. The V gene's germline CDR1 is SGHTA and CDR2 FQGTGA. The CDR3 totals 13 residues. The CDR3 region is CASSLLSSGELFF. The CDR3 region has the DNA TGTGCCAGCAGCTTACTAAGCTCCGGGGAGCTGTTTTTT.

The chain links TRBV28 to TRBJ1-1, with unresolved D. CDR1 and CDR2 from the germline V gene are MDHEN and SYDVKM. The CDR3 covers 13 residues. Trimming left V 1 base short and J 12 bases short, with 15 bases between. The chain's CDR3 is CASSLSPPSRSFF. The CDR3 DNA reads TGTGCCAGCAGTTTATCGCCCCCTTCGAGGTCTTTCTTT.

The V call is TRBV21-1, the J call TRBJ1-2; TRBD1, the D gene given by the table, was not confirmed from the DNA. TRBV21-1 is given as a pseudogene. This CDR3 comprises 19 residues. The CDR3: CASSKATRNGTGTNYGYTF. CDR3 nucleotides: TGTGCCAGCAGCAAAGCCACAAGAAATGGGACAGGGACTAACTATGGCTACACCTTC.

CDR3 sequence (DNA): TGTGCCAGCAGCTTAACGGCTCCGCCTTTTAGCGGGAGAAACCAAGAGACCCAGTACTTC. It codes for CASSLTAPPFSGRNQETQYF. The J gene is TRBJ2-5, the V gene TRBV7-3, with 9 bases identical to TRBD2. Germline-derived CDR1 and CDR2 are SGHTA and FQGTGA. The CDR3 has 20 amino acids. The ends lost 0 bases at V and 0 bases at J; junction bases unmatched: 14.

V and J are TRBV12-5 and TRBJ2-3; 7 nucleotides line up with TRBD2. Germline V gives CDR1 LGHNT, CDR2 FRNRAP. Trimming at V came to 7 bases and at J to 2 bases, leaving 15 bases not matched to a gene. The CDR3 has 17 amino acids. Written as DNA, the CDR3 is TGTGCTAGTGACTTGGGGGAGCTAGCGGACTTCACAGATACGCAGTATTTT. Residues: CASDLGELADFTDTQYF.